This T cell receptor (beta chain) was obtained from a study of shared clonotypes between healthy human individuals. Study in general: Used for every donor were three CD4 naive, three CD4 memory, two CD8 naive and one CD8 memory plate.

The data were produced by immunoSEQ multiplex PCR, yet TCRdb's version contains in-frame clones alone and is incomplete. The sample carries about 1.1 million clones, around 78% recorded once. CDR1 is SEHNR and CDR2 is FQNEAQ in the germline V gene (reference sequence). V shed 5 bases and J shed 7 bases, with 4 bases lying between them. This CDR3 has 10 amino acids. The chain is built from TRBV7-9 and TRBJ2-3, with D uncertain. Sequences were obtained from memory CD4+ T cells from PBMCs. The subset is: CD45RA-negative fraction. The source is a man aged 18 to 30 in good health. Some clones in this sample may be carry-over from other donors' samples. The CDR3 bases are TGTGCCAGCAGCGGTTATACGCAGTATTTT. It encodes CASSGYTQYF.